The T cell receptor (beta chain) described here comes from a study of human T cells and chemical hapten exposure. About the study: Patients had diphenylcyclopropenone applied to the scalp weekly throughout the approximately 26-week study. Small discrepancies in pooled library volume mainly accounted for the varying TCR yields per sample.

The CDR3 runs 17 residues. The V end lost 5 bases, the J end lost 10 bases, and 27 bases lay between the germline ends. Germline CDR1 is MDHEN and CDR2 is SYDVKM. One entry per CDR3 protein, called by TCRdb with MiXCR from the RACE reads. The table has 150,000 to 200,000 distinct CDR3 sequences, roughly 30% seen once. Time point of the sample: pre-sensitization, week 0. The treatment denotes: therapeutic diphenylcyclopropenone sensitization with weekly scalp DPC. The origin of this receptor is a woman in her twenties or thirties with alopecia areata. Some clones in this sample may be carry-over from other donors' samples. The sample here was whole blood, taken in connection with sensitization to the hapten diphenylcyclopropenone (DPC). This rearrangement joins TRBV28 to TRBJ1-5, with D perhaps TRBD1 (5 bases). The CDR3 nucleotides read TGTGCCAGCAGTCCCGTAAAGGGAGGGGTGAGGGTCAGCCCCCAGCATTTT. This gives the protein CASSPVKGGVRVSPQHF.